One and the same sample provided the 30 T cell receptor beta chains below, sequenced in a study of blood T cell repertoires in COVID-19 (dated by TCRdb to the early 2020s). Library preparation was by the immunoSEQ multiplex PCR assay. Entries here come from immuneACCESS through TCRdb and include only in-frame sequences with V and J called. Some clones fail to appear in such tables; in the studies checked, an unresolved V gene covers under half of the shortfall, and the cause of the remainder is unknown. Within this sample are 3,500 or so clones, with 65% to 85% of them counted one time only. The ten largest make up 20% to 25% of the sample. The sequenced sample was peripheral blood. The receptors were gathered from a human donor in a cohort sampled during active COVID-19.

CDR3 protein: CASSLSPGLSYEQYF. The CDR3 DNA sequence: TGTGCCAGCAGCTTATCCCCGGGACTCTCCTACGAGCAGTACTTC. The rearrangement links TRBV7-8 to TRBJ2-7, with D possibly TRBD2 on 6 matching bases. The germline CDR1 and CDR2 sequences are SGHVS and FQNEAQ. The CDR3 consists of 15 residues. V dropped 2 bases and J dropped 0 bases, with 11 bases sitting between them.

This chain links TRBV5-6 with TRBJ2-5; tentative D call: TRBD2 (5 bases). The CDR3 consists of 13 residues. Deletions cut 5 bases from V and 0 bases from J, with 8 bases between. Germline CDR1 SGHDT, CDR2 YYEEEE. The CDR3 sequence is CASRPGYQETQYF. In DNA, the CDR3 is TGTGCCAGCAGACCGGGGTACCAAGAGACCCAGTACTTC.

Notes on this clone: The same CDR3 arises from other DNA sequences in this sample as well. V is TRBV3-1 (or the pseudogene TRBV3-2) and J is TRBJ1-6; TRBD1 aligns across 9 bases. The trim removed 4 bases at V and 9 bases at J, leaving 4 bases unmatched. This CDR3 region has 14 residues. Per the germline V gene, CDR1 is LGHDT and CDR2 is YNNKEL (reference sequence). CDR3 amino acids: CASSPGTGRSPLHF. CDR3 bases: TGTGCCAGCAGCCCGGGGACAGGGCGTTCACCCCTCCACTTT.

The J gene is TRBJ2-5, the V gene TRBV9, with TRBD1 as a possible D gene (6 bases). Germline values: CDR1 SGDLS, CDR2 YYNGEE. The CDR3 has 17 amino acids. Trimming took off 2 bases at V and 2 bases at J, with 19 bases between the two ends. CDR3 loop: CASSVGQGSSTQETQYF. As DNA, the CDR3 is TGTGCCAGCAGCGTGGGTCAGGGGAGTTCAACACAAGAGACCCAGTACTTC. Variable domain in full (rest from reference TRBV9 and TRBJ2-5): DSGVTQTPKHLITATGQRVTLRCSPRSGDLSVYWYQQSLDQGLQFLIQYYNGEERAKGNILERFSAQQFPDLHSELNLSSLELGDSALYFCASSVGQGSSTQETQYFGPGTRLLVL.

This clone is medium-sized within its sample. V gene TRBV19 combines with J gene TRBJ1-6, with TRBD1 matching 8 bases. CDR3 length: 17 amino acids. The junction had 14 bases not matched to a gene; V was cut back by 4 bases and J by 9 bases. The germline V gene has CDR1 LNHDA and CDR2 SQIVND (reference sequence). CDR3 coding DNA: TGTGCCAGTAGTACCGGGACAGGTAATTGGCACCCTTCACCCCTCCACTTT. Protein sequence: CASSTGTGNWHPSPLHF.

This chain uses TRBV5-4 with TRBJ2-3; 9 nucleotides align to TRBD2. J lost 8 bases, V lost 3 bases, and 10 bases had no gene match. Germline V gives CDR1 SGHNT, CDR2 YYREEE (reference sequence). The CDR3 covers 15 residues. The CDR3 loop reads CASSSTGPSGATQYF. The DNA of the CDR3 is TGTGCCAGCAGCTCAACGGGGCCTAGCGGGGCTACGCAGTATTTT.

This clone was observed once. This chain uses TRBV21-1 with TRBJ1-2; TRBD1, the D gene given by the table, was not confirmed from the DNA. TRBV21-1 is tagged as a pseudogene. CDR3 size: 15 residues. The CDR3 sequence is CASSPLGQGRLRYTF. The CDR3, as DNA: TGTGCCAGCAGTCCTTTAGGACAGGGGAGGCTCCGCTACACCTTC.

V and J are TRBV18 and TRBJ1-5; no clear D. CDR3 length equals 16 residues. Trimming removed 6 bases at V and 0 bases at J, with 15 bases between. Germline V gene data show CDR1 as KGHSH and CDR2 as LQKENI. The CDR3 DNA reads TGTGCCAGCTCGGCGGGCCATTCAGGTAGCAATCAGCCCCAGCATTTT. Its protein product is CASSAGHSGSNQPQHF. The full variable domain, its missing parts supplied by reference TRBV18 and TRBJ1-5, is NAGVMQNPRHLVRRRGQEARLRCSPMKGHSHVYWYRQLPEEGLKFMVYLQKENIIDESGMPKERFSAEFPKEGPSILRIQQVVRGDSAAYFCASSAGHSGSNQPQHFGDGTRLSIL.

The J gene is TRBJ2-1, the V gene TRBV21-1; the table names TRBD1, a call not compared with the DNA. TRBV21-1 is noted as a pseudogene. This CDR3 has 18 residues. CDR3 residues: CASSKPKPSMGCNDEQFF. The DNA for the CDR3 is TGTGCCAGCAGCAAACCTAAGCCATCCATGGGCTGTAACGATGAGCAGTTCTTC.

The genes are TRBV7-6 and TRBJ2-5, with TRBD2 matching over 11 bases. This CDR3 is 15 amino acids long. V shed 8 bases, J shed 2 bases, and the junction held 7 bases outside the gene matches. Germline values: CDR1 SGHVS, CDR2 FNYEAQ. The chain's CDR3 is CASAKLAGDQETQYF. The CDR3 nucleotides are TGTGCCAGCGCAAAACTAGCGGGGGATCAAGAGACCCAGTACTTC.

This chain connects TRBV25-1 to TRBJ2-5; 9 bases are shared with TRBD1. V gave up 1 base and J gave up 1 base; unmatched junction bases: 10. This CDR3 comprises 18 residues. Germline-derived CDR1 and CDR2 are MGHDK and SYGVNS. CDR3 region: CASSELSRDRDGQETQYF. The CDR3 DNA reads as TGTGCCAGCAGTGAATTGTCGAGGGACAGGGATGGCCAAGAGACCCAGTACTTC.

This clone is termed hyperexpanded. The chain combines TRBV5-1 with TRBJ2-2, with D possibly being TRBD1 (6 bases). The ends were cut back, 1 base at V and 3 bases at J, with 10 bases in the middle. This CDR3 spans 15 amino acids. Germline V lookup: CDR1 SGHRS, CDR2 YFSETQ. CDR3 sequence reads: CASSLRTVDTGELFF. The CDR3 region has the DNA TGCGCCAGCAGCTTGAGGACAGTGGACACCGGGGAGCTGTTTTTT.

In this sample, this clone is large. This chain joins TRBV7-3 and TRBJ2-1, with a weak D call TRBD1 (6 bases). The CDR3 spans 17 residues. The ends were cut back, 3 bases at V and 4 bases at J, with 19 bases in the middle. Germline lookup yields CDR1 SGHTA and CDR2 FQGTGA. The CDR3: CASSFRGGGYGYNEQFF. The CDR3 DNA follows: TGTGCCAGCAGCTTCAGGGGTGGGGGCTATGGATACAATGAGCAGTTCTTC.

With respect to this clone: Relative to the germline gene, one junction end is altered; a read error may explain this. The V call is TRBV7-7, the J call TRBJ2-5; the match to TRBD1 covers 7 bases. This CDR3 is 15 amino acids long. Germline values: CDR1 SSHAT, CDR2 FNYEAQ (reference sequence). The chain's CDR3 is CASSLAAGQVETQYF. As DNA, the CDR3 is TGTGCTAGCAGCTTAGCCGCAGGACAGGTGGAGACCCAGTACTTC.

V gene TRBV6-5 combines with J gene TRBJ2-5; D perhaps matches TRBD1 (6 bases). Deletions cut 5 bases from V and 4 bases from J, with 17 bases between. CDR3 length: 15 residues. CDR1 is MNHEY, CDR2 SVGAGI, per germline. The CDR3 is CASSIQGRLVETQYF. For the CDR3, the DNA is TGTGCCAGCAGTATTCAGGGGCGTTTGGTAGAGACCCAGTACTTC.

To note about this clone: One end of the junction does not line up with germline, which may come from a read error. The chain employs TRBV7-9 and TRBJ2-3; 7 bases are a match to TRBD2. Germline V gene data show CDR1 as SEHNR and CDR2 as FQNEAQ (reference sequence). CDR3 size: 16 residues. The CDR3 coding sequence is TGTGCCAGCAGCCTAGCGACGGGGGGATACACAGATACGCAGTATTTT. It encodes CASSLATGGYTDTQYF.

The chain employs TRBV4-1 and TRBJ2-3, with TRBD2 matching 10 bases. V shed 5 bases and J 5 bases; nucleotides not matched to a gene: 7. CDR1 MGHRA and CDR2 YSYEKL come from the germline V gene. This CDR3 is built from 15 residues. The CDR3 loop is CASSSSLAGVDTQYF. The CDR3, as DNA: TGCGCCAGCAGCTCCTCGCTAGCGGGGGTAGATACGCAGTATTTT.

A note on this clone: Other DNA sequences in the sample encode the same CDR3. V and J are TRBV6-2 or TRBV6-3 and TRBJ1-2; D gene unclear. Germline V gene data show CDR1 as MNHEY and CDR2 as SVGEGT. V was cut by 5 bases and J by 0 bases, with 13 bases left in between. This CDR3 region has 15 residues. Here the CDR3 DNA reads TGTGCCAGCAGTGACGGACTGCCAGCTAACTATGGCTACACCTTC. It encodes CASSDGLPANYGYTF.

The V gene is TRBV29-1, the J gene TRBJ2-7; D gene ambiguous. V was cut by 5 bases and J by 0 bases, with 11 bases left in between. This CDR3 comprises 13 residues. In germline, CDR1 is SQVTM, CDR2 ANQGSEA. The CDR3 sequence: CSVWSPSSYEQYF. Here the CDR3 DNA reads TGCAGCGTTTGGTCTCCGAGCTCCTACGAGCAGTACTTC.

The V call is TRBV3-1 (or the pseudogene TRBV3-2), the J call TRBJ1-5; D is possibly TRBD1 (6 bases). Germline CDR1 LGHDT, CDR2 YNNKEL (reference sequence). The CDR3 consists of 15 residues. V was cut by 3 bases and J by 6 bases, with 15 bases left in between. The CDR3, as DNA: TGTGCCAGCAGCCAGGATACAGGGTTAGGTCAGCCCCAGCATTTT. Encoded protein: CASSQDTGLGQPQHF.

The chain recombines TRBV5-1 with TRBJ2-7; 8 bases line up with TRBD1. V shed 4 bases and J 3 bases; nucleotides not matched to a gene: 9. Germline assignment: CDR1 SGHRS and CDR2 YFSETQ. CDR3 length equals 15 residues. The CDR3 is CASSPGQGRNYEQYF. CDR3 DNA: TGCGCCAGCAGCCCCGGACAGGGAAGAAACTACGAGCAGTACTTC.

The gene calls are TRBV9 and TRBJ2-1; 8 bases map to TRBD2. Germline CDR1 is SGDLS and CDR2 is YYNGEE. The CDR3 loop spans 17 amino acids. The V gene end was trimmed by 3 bases and the J gene end by 4 bases; junction bases not matched to a gene: 12. This CDR3 is CASSERGGGSTYNEQFF. The CDR3 nucleotides read TGTGCCAGCAGCGAGCGTGGCGGGGGGTCGACGTACAATGAGCAGTTCTTC.

The chain recombines TRBV27 with TRBJ1-2; unclear D gene. Germline V gene data show CDR1 as MNHEY and CDR2 as SMNVEV (reference sequence). This CDR3 has 14 amino acids. V lost 7 bases and J lost 4, with 16 bases in between. This CDR3 is CASMFRATGYGYTF. The CDR3 coding sequence is TGTGCCAGCATGTTTAGAGCCACCGGCTATGGCTACACCTTC.

The V call is TRBV4-3, the J call TRBJ2-7, with 9 bases aligning to TRBD1. From germline, CDR1 is LGHNA and CDR2 YSLEER. There are 17 residues in the CDR3. V was pared by 1 base and J by 0 bases, with 7 bases of the junction left unmatched. The CDR3 loop is CASSQGTGTGSSYEQYF. The CDR3, as DNA: TGCGCCAGCAGCCAAGGCACCGGGACAGGGAGCTCCTACGAGCAGTACTTC.

This clone qualifies as medium-sized. V usage is TRBV7-9 and J usage is TRBJ1-1; D is unclear. Per the germline V gene, CDR1 is SEHNR and CDR2 is FQNEAQ (reference sequence). The CDR3 length is 12 residues. The V gene lost 8 bases and the J gene lost 1 base, with 8 bases spanning the gap. The CDR3 DNA sequence: TGTGCCAGCTACGGGGAGAACACTGAAGCTTTCTTT. This gives the protein CASYGENTEAFF.

The genes are TRBV6-1 and TRBJ1-5; no clear D. CDR1 is MNHNS and CDR2 is SASEGT in the germline V gene. Trimming removed 3 bases from V and 3 bases from J, with 9 bases in between. The CDR3 spans 14 residues. CDR3 loop: CASSDGGINQPQHF. CDR3 nucleotides: TGTGCCAGCAGTGATGGCGGAATCAATCAGCCCCAGCATTTT.

The genes are TRBV30 and TRBJ2-3; the D is unclear. The CDR3 runs to 13 residues. Germline values: CDR1 GTSNPN, CDR2 SVGIG (reference sequence). Between the trimmed V and J ends, which lost 2 bases and 2 bases, there was a span of 8 bases. CDR3 DNA: TGTGCCTGGAGTCCCCAAAACACAGATACGCAGTATTTT. This codes for CAWSPQNTDTQYF. Drawing the rest from reference TRBV30 and TRBJ2-3, the complete variable domain is SQTIHQWPATLVQPVGSPLSLECTVEGTSNPNLYWYRQAAGRGLQLLFYSVGIGQISSEVPQNLSASRPQDRQFILSSKKLLLSDSGFYLCAWSPQNTDTQYFGPGTRLTVL.

The chain has TRBV5-6 and TRBJ2-3, with D possibly TRBD2 on 6 matching bases. Germline V gene sequence: CDR1 SGHDT, CDR2 YYEEEE. V lost 0 bases and J lost 3, with 17 bases in between. CDR3 size: 17 residues. In DNA, the CDR3 is TGTGCCAGCAGCTTGGAAGGGCAGGGAGGTAGGACAGATACGCAGTATTTT. This sequence encodes CASSLEGQGGRTDTQYF.

The chain employs TRBV6-1 and TRBJ2-7; D uncertain. The CDR3 contains 13 residues. Germline values: CDR1 MNHNS, CDR2 SASEGT. The germline V and J ends were trimmed by 0 bases and 3 bases, with 6 bases remaining between them. CDR3 residues: CASSEAALYEQYF. Here the CDR3 DNA reads TGTGCCAGCAGTGAAGCGGCCCTCTACGAGCAGTACTTC.

This chain links TRBV9 with TRBJ2-1; 7 bases map to TRBD1. CDR3 length equals 15 residues. Germline V gene lookup returns CDR1 SGDLS and CDR2 YYNGEE. V shed 1 base, J shed 2 bases, and the junction held 3 bases outside the gene matches. The CDR3 sequence is CASSVSQGAYNEQFF. The CDR3 DNA follows: TGTGCCAGCAGCGTATCGCAGGGGGCCTACAATGAGCAGTTCTTC.